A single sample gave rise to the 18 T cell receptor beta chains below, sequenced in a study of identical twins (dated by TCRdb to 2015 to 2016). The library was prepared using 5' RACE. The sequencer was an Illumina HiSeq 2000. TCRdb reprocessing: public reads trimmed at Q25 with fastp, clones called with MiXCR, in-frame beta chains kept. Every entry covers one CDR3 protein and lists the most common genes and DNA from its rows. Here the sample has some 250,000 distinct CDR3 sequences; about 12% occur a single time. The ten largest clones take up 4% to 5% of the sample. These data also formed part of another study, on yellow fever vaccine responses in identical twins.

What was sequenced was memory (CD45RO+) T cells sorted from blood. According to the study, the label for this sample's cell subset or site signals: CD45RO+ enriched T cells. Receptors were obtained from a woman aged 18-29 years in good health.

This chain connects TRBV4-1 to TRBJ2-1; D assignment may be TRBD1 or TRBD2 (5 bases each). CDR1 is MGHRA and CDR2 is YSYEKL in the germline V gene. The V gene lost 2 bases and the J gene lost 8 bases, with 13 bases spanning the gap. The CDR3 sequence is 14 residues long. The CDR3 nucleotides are TGCGCCAGCAGCCAATTTTCTATGGGGGATGAGCAGTTCTTC. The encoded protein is CASSQFSMGDEQFF.

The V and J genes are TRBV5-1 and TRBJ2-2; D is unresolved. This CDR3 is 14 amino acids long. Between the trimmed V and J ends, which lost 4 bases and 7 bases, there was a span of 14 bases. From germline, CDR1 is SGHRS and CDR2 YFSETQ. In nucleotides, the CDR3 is TGCGCCAGCAGCGGGGTAGGGCCGATCGGGGAGCTGTTTTTT. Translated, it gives CASSGVGPIGELFF.

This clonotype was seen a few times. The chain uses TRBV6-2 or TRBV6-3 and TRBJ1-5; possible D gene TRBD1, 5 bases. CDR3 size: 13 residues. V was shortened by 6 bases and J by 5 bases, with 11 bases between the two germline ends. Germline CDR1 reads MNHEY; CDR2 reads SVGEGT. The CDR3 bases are TGTGCCAGCAGCAGGGAGGTATATCAGCCCCAGCATTTT. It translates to CASSREVYQPQHF.

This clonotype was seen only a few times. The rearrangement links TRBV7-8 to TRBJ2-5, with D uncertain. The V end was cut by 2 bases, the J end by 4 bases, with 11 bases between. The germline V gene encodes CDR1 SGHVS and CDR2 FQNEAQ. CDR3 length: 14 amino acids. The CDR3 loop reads CASSLFQDTETQYF. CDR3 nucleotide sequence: TGTGCCAGCAGCTTATTTCAGGATACAGAGACCCAGTACTTC.

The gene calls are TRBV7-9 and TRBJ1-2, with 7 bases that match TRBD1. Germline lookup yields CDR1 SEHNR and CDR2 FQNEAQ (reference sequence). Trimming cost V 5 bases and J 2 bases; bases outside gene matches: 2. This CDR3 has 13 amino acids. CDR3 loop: CASSKGQNYGYTF. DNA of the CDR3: TGTGCCAGCAGCAAGGGACAGAACTATGGCTACACCTTC.

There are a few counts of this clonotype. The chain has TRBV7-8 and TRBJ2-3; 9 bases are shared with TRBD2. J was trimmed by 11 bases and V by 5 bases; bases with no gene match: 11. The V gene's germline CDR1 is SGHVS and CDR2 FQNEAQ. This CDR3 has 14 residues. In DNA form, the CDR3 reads TGTGCCAGCAGCCTTAGCGGGGGCGGACGCGAGCAGTATTTT. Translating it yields CASSLSGGGREQYF.

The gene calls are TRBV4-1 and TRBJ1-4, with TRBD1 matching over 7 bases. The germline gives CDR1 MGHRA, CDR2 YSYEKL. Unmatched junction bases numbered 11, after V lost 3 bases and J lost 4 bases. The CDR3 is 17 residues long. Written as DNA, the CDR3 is TGCGCCAGCAGCCATCCGACAGGGAGGGGGAGTAATGAAAAACTGTTTTTT. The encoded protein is CASSHPTGRGSNEKLFF.

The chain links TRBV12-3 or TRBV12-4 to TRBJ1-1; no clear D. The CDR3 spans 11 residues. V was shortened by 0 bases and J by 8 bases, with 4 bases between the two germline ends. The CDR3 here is CASSLAQEAFF. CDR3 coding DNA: TGTGCCAGCAGTTTAGCGCAGGAAGCTTTCTTT.

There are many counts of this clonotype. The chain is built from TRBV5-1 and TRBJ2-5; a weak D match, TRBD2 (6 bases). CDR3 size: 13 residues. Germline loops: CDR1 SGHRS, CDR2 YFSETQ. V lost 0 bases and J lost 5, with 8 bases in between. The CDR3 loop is CASSLASGETQYF. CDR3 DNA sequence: TGCGCCAGCAGCTTGGCAAGCGGGGAGACCCAGTACTTC.

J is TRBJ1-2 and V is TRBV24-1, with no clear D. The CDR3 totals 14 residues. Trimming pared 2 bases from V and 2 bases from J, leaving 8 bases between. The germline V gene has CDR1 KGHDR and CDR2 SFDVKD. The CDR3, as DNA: TGTGCCACCAGTGATTCACCGGGCAACTATGGCTACACCTTC. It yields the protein CATSDSPGNYGYTF.

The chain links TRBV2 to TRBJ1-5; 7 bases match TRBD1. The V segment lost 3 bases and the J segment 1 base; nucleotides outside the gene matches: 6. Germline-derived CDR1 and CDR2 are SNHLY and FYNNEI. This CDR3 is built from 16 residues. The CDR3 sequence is CASSDSGTASNQPQHF. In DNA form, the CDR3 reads TGTGCCAGCAGTGATAGTGGGACAGCGAGCAATCAGCCCCAGCATTTT.

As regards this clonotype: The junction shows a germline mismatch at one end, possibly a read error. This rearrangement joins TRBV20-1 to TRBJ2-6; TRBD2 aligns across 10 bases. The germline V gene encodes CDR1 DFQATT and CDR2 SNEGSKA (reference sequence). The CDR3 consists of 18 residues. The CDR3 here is CCALKREGTLAGANVLTF. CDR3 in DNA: TGCTGTGCTCTTAAGCGGGAGGGTACTCTGGCGGGGGCCAACGTCCTGACTTTC.

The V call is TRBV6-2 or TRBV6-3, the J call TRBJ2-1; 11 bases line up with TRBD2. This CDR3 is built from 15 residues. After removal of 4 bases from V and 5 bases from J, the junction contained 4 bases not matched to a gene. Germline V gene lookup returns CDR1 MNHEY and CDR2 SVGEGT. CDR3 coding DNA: TGTGCCAGCAGTTCTAGCGGGGGGTTACACAATGAGCAGTTCTTC. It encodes CASSSSGGLHNEQFF.

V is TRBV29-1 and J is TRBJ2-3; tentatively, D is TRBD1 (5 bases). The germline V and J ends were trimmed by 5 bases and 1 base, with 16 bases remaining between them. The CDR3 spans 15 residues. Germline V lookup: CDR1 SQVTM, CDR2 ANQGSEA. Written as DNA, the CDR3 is TGCAGCGTTCTCTCCCAGGGTGAGGGCACAGATACGCAGTATTTT. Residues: CSVLSQGEGTDTQYF.

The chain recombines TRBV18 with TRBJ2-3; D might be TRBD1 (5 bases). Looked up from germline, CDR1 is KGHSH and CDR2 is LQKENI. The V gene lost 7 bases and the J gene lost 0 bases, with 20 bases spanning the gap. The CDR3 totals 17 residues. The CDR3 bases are TGTGCCAGCTTACTCGACCTGGGGCGTTCTAGCACAGATACGCAGTATTTT. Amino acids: CASLLDLGRSSTDTQYF.

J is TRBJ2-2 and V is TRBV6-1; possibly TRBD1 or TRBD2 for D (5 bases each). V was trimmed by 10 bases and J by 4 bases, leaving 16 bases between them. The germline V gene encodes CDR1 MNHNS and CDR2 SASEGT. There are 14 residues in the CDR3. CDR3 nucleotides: TGTGCCACCGGGGTGGGGGTTTCCACCGGGGAGCTGTTTTTT. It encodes CATGVGVSTGELFF.

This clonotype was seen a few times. The CDR3 region is CSGLTYEQYF. The CDR3 region has the DNA TGCAGTGGCTTAACCTACGAGCAGTACTTC. This chain connects TRBV20-1 to TRBJ2-7; unclear D gene. V dropped 7 bases and J dropped 2 bases, with 6 bases sitting between them. The CDR3 consists of 10 residues. CDR1 and CDR2 (germline): DFQATT, SNEGSKA (reference sequence).

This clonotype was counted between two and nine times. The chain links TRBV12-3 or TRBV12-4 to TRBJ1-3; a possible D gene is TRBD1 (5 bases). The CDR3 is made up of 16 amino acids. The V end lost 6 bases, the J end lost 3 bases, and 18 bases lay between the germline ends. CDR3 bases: TGTGCCAGCAGAAGACAGCGCGGGGTTTTTGGAAACACCATATATTTT. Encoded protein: CASRRQRGVFGNTIYF.